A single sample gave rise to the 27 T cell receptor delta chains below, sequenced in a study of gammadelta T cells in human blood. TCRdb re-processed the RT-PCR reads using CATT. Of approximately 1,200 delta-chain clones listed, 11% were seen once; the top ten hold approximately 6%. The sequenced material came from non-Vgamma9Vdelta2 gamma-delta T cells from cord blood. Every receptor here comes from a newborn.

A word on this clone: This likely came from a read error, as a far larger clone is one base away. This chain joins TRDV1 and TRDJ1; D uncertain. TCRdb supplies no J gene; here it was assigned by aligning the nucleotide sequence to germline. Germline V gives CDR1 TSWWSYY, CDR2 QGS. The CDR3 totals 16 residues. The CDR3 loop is CALGDPGVTYTDKLIF. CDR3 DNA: TGTGCTCTTGGGGACCCCGGAGTTACGTACACTGATAAACTCATCTTT.

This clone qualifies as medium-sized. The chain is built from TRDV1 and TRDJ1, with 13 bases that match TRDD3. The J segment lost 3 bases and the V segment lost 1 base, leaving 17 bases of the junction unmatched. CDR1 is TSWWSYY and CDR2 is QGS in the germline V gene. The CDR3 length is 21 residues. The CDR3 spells CALGEHPILGDTASKADKLIF. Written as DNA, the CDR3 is TGTGCTCTTGGGGAACACCCTATACTGGGGGATACGGCATCCAAGGCCGATAAACTCATCTTT.

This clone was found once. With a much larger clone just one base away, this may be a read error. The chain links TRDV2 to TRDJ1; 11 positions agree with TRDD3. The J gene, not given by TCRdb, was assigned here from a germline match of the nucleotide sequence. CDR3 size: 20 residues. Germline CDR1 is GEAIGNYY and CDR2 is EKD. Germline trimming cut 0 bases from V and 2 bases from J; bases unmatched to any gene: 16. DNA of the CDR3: TGTGCCTGTGACACCCGCTCCTACGTCTGGGGGATACTCGGGACCGATAAACTCATCTTT. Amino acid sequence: CACDTRSYVWGILGTDKLIF.

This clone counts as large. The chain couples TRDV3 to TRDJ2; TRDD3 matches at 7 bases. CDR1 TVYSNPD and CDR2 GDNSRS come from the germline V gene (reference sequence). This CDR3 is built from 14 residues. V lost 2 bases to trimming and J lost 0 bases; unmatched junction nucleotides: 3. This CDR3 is CAFGGWALTAQLFF. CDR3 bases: TGTGCCTTTGGGGGATGGGCTTTGACAGCACAACTCTTCTTT.

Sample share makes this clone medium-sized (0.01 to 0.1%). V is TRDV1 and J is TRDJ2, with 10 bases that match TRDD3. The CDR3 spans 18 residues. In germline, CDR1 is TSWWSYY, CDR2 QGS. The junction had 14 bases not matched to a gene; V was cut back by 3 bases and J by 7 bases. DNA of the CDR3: TGTGCTCTTGGGGACCCTTACGGGGGATACGCAAAGGGAGCACAACTCTTCTTT. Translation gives CALGDPYGGYAKGAQLFF.

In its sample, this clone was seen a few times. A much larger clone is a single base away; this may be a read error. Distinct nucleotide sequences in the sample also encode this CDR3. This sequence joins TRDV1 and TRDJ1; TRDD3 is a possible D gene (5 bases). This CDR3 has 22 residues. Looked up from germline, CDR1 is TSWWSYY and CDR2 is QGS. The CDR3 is CALGERSGALASGGPYTDKLIF. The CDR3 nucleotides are TGTGCTCTTGGGGAACGGTCCGGGGCCCTGGCCTCGGGGGGCCCGTACACTGATAAACTCATCTTT.

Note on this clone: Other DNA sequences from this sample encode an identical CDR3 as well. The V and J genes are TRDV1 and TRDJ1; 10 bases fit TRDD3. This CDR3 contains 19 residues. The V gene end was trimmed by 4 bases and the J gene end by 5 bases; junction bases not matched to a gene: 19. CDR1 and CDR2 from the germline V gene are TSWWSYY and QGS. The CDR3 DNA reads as TGTGCTCTTGGGGGGCTACGGTCAGGGGGATACGCTTTAACTGATAAACTCATCTTT. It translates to CALGGLRSGGYALTDKLIF.

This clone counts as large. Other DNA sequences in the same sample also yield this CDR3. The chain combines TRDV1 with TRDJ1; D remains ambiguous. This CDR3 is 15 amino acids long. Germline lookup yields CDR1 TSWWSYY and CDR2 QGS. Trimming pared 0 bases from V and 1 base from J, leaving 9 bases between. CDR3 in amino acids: CALGELEGGTDKLIF. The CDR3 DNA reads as TGTGCTCTTGGGGAACTAGAAGGTGGCACCGATAAACTCATCTTT.

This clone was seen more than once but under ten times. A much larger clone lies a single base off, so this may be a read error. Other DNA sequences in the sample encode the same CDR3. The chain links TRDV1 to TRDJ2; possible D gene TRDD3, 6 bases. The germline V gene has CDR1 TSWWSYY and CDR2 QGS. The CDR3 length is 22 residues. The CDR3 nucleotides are TGTGCTCTTGGGCTAGGGTCCTCGGATTCTCTGGGATATCCCGCTTTGACGGCACAACTCTTCTTT. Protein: CALGLGSSDSLGYPALTAQLFF.

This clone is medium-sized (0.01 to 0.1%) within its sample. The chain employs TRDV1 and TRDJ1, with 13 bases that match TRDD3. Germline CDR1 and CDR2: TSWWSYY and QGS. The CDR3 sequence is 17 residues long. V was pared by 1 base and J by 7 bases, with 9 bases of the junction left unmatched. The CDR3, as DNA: TGTGCTCTTGGGGAACATCCTACTGGGGGATACGTTCTTAAACTCATCTTT. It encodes CALGEHPTGGYVLKLIF.

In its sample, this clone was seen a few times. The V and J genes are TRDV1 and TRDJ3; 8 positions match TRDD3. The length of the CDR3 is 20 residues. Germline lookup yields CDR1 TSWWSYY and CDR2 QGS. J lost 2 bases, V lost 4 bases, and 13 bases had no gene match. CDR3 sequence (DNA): TGTGCTCTTGGGGGATTCTGTGACTGGGGGTTTCCCTGGGACACCCGACAGATGTTTTTC. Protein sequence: CALGGFCDWGFPWDTRQMFF.

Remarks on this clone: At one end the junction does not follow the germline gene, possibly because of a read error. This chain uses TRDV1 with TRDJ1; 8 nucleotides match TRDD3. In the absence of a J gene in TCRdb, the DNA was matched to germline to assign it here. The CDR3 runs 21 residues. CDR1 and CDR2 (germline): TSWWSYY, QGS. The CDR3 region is CALWELKHSSPLGARTDKLIF. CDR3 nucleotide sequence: TGTGCTCTTTGGGAACTTAAACATTCCTCCCCACTGGGGGCCCGCACAGATAAACTCATCTTT.

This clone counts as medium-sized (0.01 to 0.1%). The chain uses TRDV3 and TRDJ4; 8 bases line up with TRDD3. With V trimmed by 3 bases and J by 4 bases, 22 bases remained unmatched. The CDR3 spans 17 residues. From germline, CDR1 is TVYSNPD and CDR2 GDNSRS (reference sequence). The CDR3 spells CALTPSSPLSWGTPLIF. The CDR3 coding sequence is TGTGCCTTGACCCCCAGTTCCCCCCTTAGCTGGGGGACACCCCTGATCTTT.

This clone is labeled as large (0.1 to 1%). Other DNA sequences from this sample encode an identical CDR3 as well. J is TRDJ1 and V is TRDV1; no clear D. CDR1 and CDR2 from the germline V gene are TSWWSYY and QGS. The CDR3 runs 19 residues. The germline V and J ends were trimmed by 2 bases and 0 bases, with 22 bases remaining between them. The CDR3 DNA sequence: TGTGCTCTTGGGGAAATGGCGGGTCTACGCGGTGAGAACACCGATAAACTCATCTTT. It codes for CALGEMAGLRGENTDKLIF.

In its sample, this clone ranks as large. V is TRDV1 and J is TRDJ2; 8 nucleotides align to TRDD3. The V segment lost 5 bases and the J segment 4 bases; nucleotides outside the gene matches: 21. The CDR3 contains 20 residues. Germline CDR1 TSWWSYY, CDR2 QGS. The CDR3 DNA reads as TGTGCTCTTGGGAGCCTTCCCAGCGTTTACTGGGGGTTCCCGACAGCACAACTCTTCTTT. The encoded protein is CALGSLPSVYWGFPTAQLFF.

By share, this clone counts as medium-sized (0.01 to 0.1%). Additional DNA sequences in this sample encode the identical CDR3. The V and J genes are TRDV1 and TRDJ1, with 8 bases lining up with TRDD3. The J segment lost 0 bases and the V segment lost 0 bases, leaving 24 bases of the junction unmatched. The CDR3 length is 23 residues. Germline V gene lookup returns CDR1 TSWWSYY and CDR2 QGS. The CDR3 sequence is CALGELLLRGDTGGRPYTDKLIF. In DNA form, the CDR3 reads TGTGCTCTTGGGGAACTACTCCTACGTGGAGATACTGGGGGTCGTCCTTACACCGATAAACTCATCTTT.

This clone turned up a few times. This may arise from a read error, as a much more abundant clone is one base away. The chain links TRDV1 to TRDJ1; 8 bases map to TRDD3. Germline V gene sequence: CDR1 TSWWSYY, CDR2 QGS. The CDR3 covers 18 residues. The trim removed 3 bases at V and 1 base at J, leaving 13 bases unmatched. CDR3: CALGDTSPGGAFTDKLIF. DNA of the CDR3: TGTGCTCTTGGGGATACCTCGCCTGGGGGAGCATTCACCGATAAACTCATCTTT.

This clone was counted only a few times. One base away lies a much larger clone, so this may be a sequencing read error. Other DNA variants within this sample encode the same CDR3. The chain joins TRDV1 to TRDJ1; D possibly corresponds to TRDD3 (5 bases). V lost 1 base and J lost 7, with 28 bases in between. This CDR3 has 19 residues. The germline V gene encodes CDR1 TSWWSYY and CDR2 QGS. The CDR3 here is CALGERTKSIPWGTRKLIF. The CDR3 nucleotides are TGTGCTCTTGGGGAACGAACTAAGTCAATCCCTTGGGGCACTCGTAAACTCATCTTT.

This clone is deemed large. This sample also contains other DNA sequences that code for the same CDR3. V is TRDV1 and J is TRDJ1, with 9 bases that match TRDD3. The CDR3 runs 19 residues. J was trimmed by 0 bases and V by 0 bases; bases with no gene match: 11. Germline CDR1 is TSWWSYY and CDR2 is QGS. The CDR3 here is CALGELVLGELSYTDKLIF. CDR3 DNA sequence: TGTGCTCTTGGGGAACTGGTACTGGGGGAACTCTCGTACACCGATAAACTCATCTTT.

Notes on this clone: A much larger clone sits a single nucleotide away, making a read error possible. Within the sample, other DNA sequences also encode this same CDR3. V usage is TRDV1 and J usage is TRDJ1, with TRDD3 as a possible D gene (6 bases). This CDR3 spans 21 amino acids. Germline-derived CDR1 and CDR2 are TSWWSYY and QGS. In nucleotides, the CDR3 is TGTGCTCTTGGGGAACGAGACCCTACCGTACTGGGCCTACACTACACTGATAAACTCATCTTT. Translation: CALGERDPTVLGLHYTDKLIF.

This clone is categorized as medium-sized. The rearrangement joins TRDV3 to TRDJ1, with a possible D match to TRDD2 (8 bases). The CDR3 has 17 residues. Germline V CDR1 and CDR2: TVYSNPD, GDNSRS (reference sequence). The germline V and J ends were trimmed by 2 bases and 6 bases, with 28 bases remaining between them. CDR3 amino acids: CAFPPSSYEWGTYKLIF. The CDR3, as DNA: TGTGCCTTTCCACCCTCTTCCTACGAATGGGGGACGTATAAACTCATCTTT.

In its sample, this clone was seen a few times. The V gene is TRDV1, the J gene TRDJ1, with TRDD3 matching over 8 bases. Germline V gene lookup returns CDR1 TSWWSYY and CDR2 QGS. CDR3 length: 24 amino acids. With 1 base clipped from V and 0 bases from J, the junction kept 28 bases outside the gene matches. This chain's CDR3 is CALGEPFPNLGGLGSWQYTDKLIF. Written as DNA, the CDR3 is TGTGCTCTTGGGGAACCGTTCCCGAATCTTGGGGGATTGGGGAGCTGGCAGTACACCGATAAACTCATCTTT.

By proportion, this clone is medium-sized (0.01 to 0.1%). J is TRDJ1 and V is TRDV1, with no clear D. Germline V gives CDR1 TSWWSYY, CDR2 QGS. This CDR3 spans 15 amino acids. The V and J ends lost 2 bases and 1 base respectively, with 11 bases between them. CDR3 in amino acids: CALGESGGLTDKLIF. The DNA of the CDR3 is TGTGCTCTTGGGGAATCAGGAGGTCTCACCGATAAACTCATCTTT.

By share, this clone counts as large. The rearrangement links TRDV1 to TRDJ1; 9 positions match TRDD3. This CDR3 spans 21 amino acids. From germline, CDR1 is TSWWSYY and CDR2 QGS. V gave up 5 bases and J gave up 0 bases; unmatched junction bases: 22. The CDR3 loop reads CALGLHPHLGIRPRYTDKLIF. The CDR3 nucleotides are TGTGCTCTTGGGCTTCATCCGCACTTGGGGATACGCCCGCGGTACACCGATAAACTCATCTTT.

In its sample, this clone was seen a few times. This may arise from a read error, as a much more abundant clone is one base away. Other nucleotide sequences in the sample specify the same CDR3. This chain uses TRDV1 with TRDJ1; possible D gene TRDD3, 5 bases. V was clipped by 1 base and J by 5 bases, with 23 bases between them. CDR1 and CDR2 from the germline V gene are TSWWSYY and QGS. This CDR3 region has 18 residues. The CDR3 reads CALGEPTGTGGGTDKLIF. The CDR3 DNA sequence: TGTGCTCTTGGGGAACCTACGGGGACTGGAGGAGGTACAGATAAACTCATCTTT.

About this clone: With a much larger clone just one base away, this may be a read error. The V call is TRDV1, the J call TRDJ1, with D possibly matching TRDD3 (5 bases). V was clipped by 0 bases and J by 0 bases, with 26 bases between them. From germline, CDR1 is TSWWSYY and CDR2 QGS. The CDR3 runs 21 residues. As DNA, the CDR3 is TGTGCTCTTGGGGAACTCACGGTGATCACGAGAGCTGGGTCGTACACCGATAAACTCATCTTT. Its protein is CALGELTVITRAGSYTDKLIF.

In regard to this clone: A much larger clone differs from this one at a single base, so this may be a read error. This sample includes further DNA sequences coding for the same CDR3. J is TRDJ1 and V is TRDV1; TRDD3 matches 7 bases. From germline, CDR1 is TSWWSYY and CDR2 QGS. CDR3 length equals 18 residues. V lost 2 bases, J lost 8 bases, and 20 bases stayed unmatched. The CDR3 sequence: CALGERPFLLGDVKKLIF. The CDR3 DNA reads TGTGCTCTTGGGGAAAGACCCTTTTTATTGGGGGACGTGAAAAAACTCATCTTT.